These T cell receptor beta chains were read from a single sample in a study of technical replicates of blood from a few donors. The protocol was immunoSEQ multiplex PCR, while the TCRdb copy is restricted to in-frame clones and leaves out a portion. The sample lists tens of thousands of clones, around nine tenths seen once, with 5% to 5.5% in the top ten. Sequencing was carried out using PBMCs. These receptors were collected from a human donor in good health. Some clones in this sample may be carry-over from other donors' samples. Each CDR3 is given with its conserved first and last residue. A D gene is named only where the DNA matches it firmly. Only part of the rows carry a size: once, few, many, or a class if the clone is expanded.

d_gene | j_gene | abundance | v_gene | CDR3nt | CDR3aa
TRBD1 | TRBJ1-3 | few | TRBV15 | TGTGCCACCAGCAGAGTCCCAAGGGACAGGGCGGGAAACACCATATATTTT | CATSRVPRDRAGNTIYF
- | TRBJ2-7 | - | TRBV21-1 | TGTGCCAGCAGCAAGGACAGGGTTCACGAGCAGTACTTC | CASSKDRVHEQYF
- | TRBJ1-2 | - | TRBV18 | TGTGCCAGCTCGCCAGAGGTAGACTATGGCTACACCTTC | CASSPEVDYGYTF
- | TRBJ1-2 | - | TRBV6-5 | TGTGCCAGCAGGGGCCCGAACTATGGCTACACCTTC | CASRGPNYGYTF
TRBD2 | TRBJ2-1 | - | TRBV6-5 | TGTGCCAGCAGTTACTCGGCGGGAGGGCCAACTGAGCAGTTCTTC | CASSYSAGGPTEQFF
TRBD1 | TRBJ1-1 | - | TRBV19 | TGTGCCAGTAGTGAGAGACAGGGATGGGCTGAAGCTTTCTTT | CASSERQGWAEAFF
TRBD2 | TRBJ2-3 | - | TRBV6-4 | TGTGCCAGCAGTGACTCAGCGGGGGCTAGCACAGATACGCAGTATTTT | CASSDSAGASTDTQYF
TRBD1 | TRBJ2-7 | - | TRBV9 | TGTGCCAGCAGCCCCGGACAGGGACCTCGCGAGCAGTACTTC | CASSPGQGPREQYF
- | TRBJ1-1 | - | TRBV5-1 | TGCGCCAGCAGCTTAGACAAGAACACTGAAGCTTTCTTT | CASSLDKNTEAFF
TRBD2 | TRBJ2-5 | - | TRBV15 | TGTGCCACCAGCAGAACACTAGCGGGCCAGGGGGAGACCCAGTACTTC | CATSRTLAGQGETQYF